These 21 T cell receptor beta chains came from one sample sequenced in a study of blood T cell repertoires in COVID-19. Clones were sequenced by immunoSEQ multiplex PCR, and TCRdb holds only the in-frame ones, with some missing. The sample records about 130,000 clones, roughly four fifths being singletons. The specimen was PBMCs or T cells enriched from blood (not recorded which). The receptors shown here come from a man aged 25 to 45 who had recovered from COVID-19.

On this clone: This same CDR3 is encoded by further DNA sequences in the sample. The chain recombines TRBV6-4 with TRBJ2-2, with D possibly matching TRBD1 (6 bases). Germline V CDR1 and CDR2: MRHNA, SNTAGT. V lost 6 bases and J lost 4, with 12 bases in between. The CDR3 covers 14 residues. CDR3 loop: CASSSQGSTGELFF. CDR3 coding DNA: TGTGCCAGCAGCTCACAGGGTTCCACCGGGGAGCTGTTTTTT.

A few counts support this clone. The CDR3 protein is CASTALRGQPQHF. The CDR3, as DNA: TGTGCCAGCACCGCACTCAGGGGTCAGCCCCAGCATTTT. The V gene is TRBV2, the J gene TRBJ1-5; possibly TRBD1 for D (6 bases). This CDR3 comprises 13 residues. The V end was cut by 7 bases, the J end by 6 bases, with 13 bases between. Germline V gene data show CDR1 as SNHLY and CDR2 as FYNNEI.

This clone was seen a handful of times. The chain joins TRBV7-8 to TRBJ2-7; no clear D gene. V dropped 0 bases and J dropped 2 bases, with 5 bases sitting between them. CDR1 and CDR2 from the germline V gene are SGHVS and FQNEAQ. CDR3 length equals 13 residues. Written as DNA, the CDR3 is TGTGCCAGCAGCTTAGCCAGGACCTACGAGCAGTACGTC. It specifies CASSLARTYEQYV.

The chain is built from TRBV9 and TRBJ2-3; 10 bases line up with TRBD2. The CDR3 contains 15 residues. The junction had 3 bases not matched to a gene; V was cut back by 4 bases and J by 1 base. The V gene's germline CDR1 is SGDLS and CDR2 YYNGEE. CDR3: CASSYTSGGTDTQYF. CDR3 coding DNA: TGTGCCAGCAGCTACACTAGCGGGGGCACAGATACGCAGTATTTT.

V gene TRBV4-1 combines with J gene TRBJ1-5; D remains unclear. V lost 4 bases and J lost 0, with 16 bases in between. CDR1 MGHRA and CDR2 YSYEKL come from the germline V gene. The CDR3 length is 17 residues. CDR3: CASSPRSDDYSNQPQHF. Here the CDR3 DNA reads TGCGCCAGCAGCCCCCGCAGCGACGACTATAGCAATCAGCCCCAGCATTTT.

This clone was counted only a few times. The chain couples TRBV10-2 to TRBJ1-5; no firm D call. CDR3 size: 15 residues. Deletions cut 0 bases from V and 4 bases from J, with 10 bases between. Looked up from germline, CDR1 is WSHSY and CDR2 is SAAADI. The CDR3 DNA reads TGCGCCAGCAGTGAGTCCACAGTTTCAAATCAGCCCCAGCATTTT. It specifies CASSESTVSNQPQHF.

A few counts support this clone. The same CDR3 can be traced to other DNA sequences in this sample. The V gene is TRBV5-1, the J gene TRBJ1-5; TRBD1 matches 8 bases. This CDR3 has 14 residues. Germline V gene lookup returns CDR1 SGHRS and CDR2 YFSETQ. The ends lost 4 bases at V and 2 bases at J; junction bases unmatched: 2. CDR3 DNA sequence: TGCGCCAGCAGCCCGGGACAGGGCAATCAGCCCCAGCATTTT. Translated, it gives CASSPGQGNQPQHF.

The rearrangement uses TRBV18 and TRBJ1-2, with 7 bases identical to TRBD1. J gave up 5 bases and V 3 bases, and 6 bases lay outside the gene matches. Germline assignment: CDR1 KGHSH and CDR2 LQKENI. This CDR3 is built from 14 residues. CDR3 in DNA: TGTGCCAGCTCACCCCTCCCAGGGGGGTATGGCTACACCTTC. Translated: CASSPLPGGYGYTF.

This clone appeared a few times. The chain recombines TRBV11-2 with TRBJ1-1; 7 nucleotides match TRBD1. This CDR3 region has 15 residues. J was trimmed by 2 bases and V by 3 bases; bases with no gene match: 6. Germline V lookup: CDR1 SGHAT, CDR2 FQNNGV. CDR3 sequence reads: CASSFATGTNTEAFF. The DNA of the CDR3 is TGTGCCAGCAGCTTCGCGACAGGGACAAACACTGAAGCTTTCTTT.

The rearrangement joins TRBV5-4 to TRBJ2-5, with TRBD1 identical over 7 bases. Germline trimming cut 3 bases from V and 0 bases from J; bases unmatched to any gene: 5. The CDR3 is 15 amino acids. Germline loops: CDR1 SGHNT, CDR2 YYREEE (reference sequence). CDR3 nucleotides: TGTGCCAGCAGCTCGCCGACAGGGTACCAAGAGACCCAGTACTTC. It codes for CASSSPTGYQETQYF. Complete variable domain (other parts from reference TRBV5-4 and TRBJ2-5): ETGVTQSPTHLIKTRGQQVTLRCSSQSGHNTVSWYQQALGQGPQFIFQYYREEENGRGNFPPRFSGLQFPNYSSELNVNALELDDSALYLCASSSPTGYQETQYFGPGTRLLVL.

The V gene is TRBV6-5, the J gene TRBJ2-7; TRBD1 aligns across 10 bases. From germline, CDR1 is MNHEY and CDR2 SVGAGI. This CDR3 contains 15 residues. The junction had 9 bases not matched to a gene; V was cut back by 7 bases and J by 3 bases. CDR3: CASTIGDRGHYEQYV. DNA of the CDR3: TGTGCCAGCACTATTGGGGACAGGGGACACTACGAGCAGTACGTC.

The rearrangement uses TRBV7-2 and TRBJ1-5; D is undetermined. Germline assignment: CDR1 SGHTA and CDR2 FQGNSA. The CDR3 runs 14 residues. V was cut by 6 bases and J by 1 base, with 10 bases left in between. The CDR3 spells CASREGLSNQPQHF. CDR3 nucleotide sequence: TGTGCCAGCAGAGAGGGATTAAGCAATCAGCCCCAGCATTTT.

The chain combines TRBV11-2 with TRBJ2-1; 15 bases are shared with TRBD2. The ends lost 3 bases at V and 7 bases at J; junction bases unmatched: 10. Germline lookup yields CDR1 SGHAT and CDR2 FQNNGV. The CDR3 runs to 18 residues. As DNA, the CDR3 is TGTGCCAGCAGCTTCAGGACTAGCGGGGGGGCGGAGAAAAATGAGCAGTTCTTC. This encodes CASSFRTSGGAEKNEQFF.

The table lists this clone with a few counts. Here the CDR3 reads CAWSKGVGANVLTF. The CDR3 nucleotides are TGTGCCTGGAGTAAGGGGGTGGGGGCCAACGTCCTGACTTTC. The chain couples TRBV30 to TRBJ2-6; tentative D call: TRBD1 (6 bases). Germline assignment: CDR1 GTSNPN and CDR2 SVGIG (reference sequence). This CDR3 is 14 amino acids long. V was clipped by 2 bases and J by 4 bases, with 9 bases between them.

The chain uses TRBV5-1 and TRBJ1-1; weak D call: TRBD1 (6 bases). Per the germline V gene, CDR1 is SGHRS and CDR2 is YFSETQ. There are 11 residues in the CDR3. V was clipped by 1 base and J by 8 bases, with 6 bases between them. CDR3 sequence: CASSLQGEAFF. CDR3 coding DNA: TGCGCCAGCAGCTTGCAGGGGGAAGCTTTCTTT.

J is TRBJ1-3 and V is TRBV5-5, with 9 bases identical to TRBD1. Germline assignment: CDR1 SGHKS and CDR2 YYEKEE (reference sequence). The CDR3 runs 16 residues. J gave up 0 bases and V 4 bases, and 5 bases lay outside the gene matches. The CDR3 sequence: CASSPGTGNSGNTIYF. In DNA, the CDR3 is TGTGCCAGCAGCCCCGGGACAGGGAACTCTGGAAACACCATATATTTT.

V is TRBV19 and J is TRBJ1-1; a weak D match, TRBD1 (6 bases). CDR1 and CDR2 from the germline V gene are LNHDA and SQIVND (reference sequence). Trimming took off 3 bases at V and 0 bases at J, with 17 bases between the two ends. This CDR3 has 17 amino acids. The CDR3 DNA sequence: TGTGCCAGTAGTATCAGGGGTTTCGAGTATATGAACACTGAAGCTTTCTTT. Protein sequence: CASSIRGFEYMNTEAFF.

The rearrangement joins TRBV2 to TRBJ1-1, with D perhaps matching TRBD1 (5 bases). Germline V CDR1 and CDR2: SNHLY, FYNNEI. This CDR3 region has 14 residues. V was trimmed by 8 bases and J by 4 bases, leaving 17 bases between them. This CDR3 is CASAEQSGGTEAFF. The CDR3 DNA follows: TGTGCCAGCGCAGAACAGTCGGGGGGCACTGAAGCTTTCTTT.

This chain joins TRBV18 and TRBJ2-2, with 7 bases lining up with TRBD1. V lost 6 bases and J lost 1; bases outside the gene matches: 11. Germline values: CDR1 KGHSH, CDR2 LQKENI. The CDR3 spans 17 residues. The CDR3 bases are TGTGCCAGCTCTCTCCTCGGACAGGTTAGGAACACCGGGGAGCTGTTTTTT. It codes for CASSLLGQVRNTGELFF.

This chain joins TRBV19 and TRBJ2-4; 8 nucleotides agree with TRBD2. V lost 0 bases and J lost 3; bases outside the gene matches: 4. This CDR3 is 16 amino acids long. Germline V gene lookup returns CDR1 LNHDA and CDR2 SQIVND (reference sequence). The CDR3 is CASSIDLREDKNIQYF. The CDR3 DNA follows: TGTGCCAGTAGTATAGATTTGCGGGAGGACAAAAACATTCAGTACTTC.

As for this clone: The junction does not match germline at one end; this may be a read error. In the same sample, other DNA sequences code for this CDR3. The gene calls are TRBV10-1 and TRBJ2-7, with D possibly TRBD2 on 6 matching bases. Germline CDR1 reads WNHNN; CDR2 reads SYGVQD (reference sequence). The CDR3 spans 18 residues. The CDR3 DNA is TGCGCCAGCAGTGAGTCGACTCGGGATAGCGGCCTCCATGTCGAGCAGTACTTT. This codes for CASSESTRDSGLHVEQYF.